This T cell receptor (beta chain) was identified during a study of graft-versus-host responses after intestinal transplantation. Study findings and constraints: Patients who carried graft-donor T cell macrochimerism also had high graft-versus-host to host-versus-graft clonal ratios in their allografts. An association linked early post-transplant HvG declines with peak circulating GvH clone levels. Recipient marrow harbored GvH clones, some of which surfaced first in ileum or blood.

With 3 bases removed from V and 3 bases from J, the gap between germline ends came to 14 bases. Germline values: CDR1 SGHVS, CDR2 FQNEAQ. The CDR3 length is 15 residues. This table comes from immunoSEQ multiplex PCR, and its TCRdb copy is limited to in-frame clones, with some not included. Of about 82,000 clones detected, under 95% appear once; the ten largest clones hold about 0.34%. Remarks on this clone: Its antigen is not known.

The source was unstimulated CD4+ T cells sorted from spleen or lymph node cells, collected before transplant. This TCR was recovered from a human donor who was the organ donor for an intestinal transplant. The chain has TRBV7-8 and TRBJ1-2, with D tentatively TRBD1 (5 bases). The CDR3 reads CASSFLFGRDYGYTF. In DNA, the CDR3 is TGTGCCAGCAGCTTCCTATTTGGCAGGGACTATGGCTACACCTTC.